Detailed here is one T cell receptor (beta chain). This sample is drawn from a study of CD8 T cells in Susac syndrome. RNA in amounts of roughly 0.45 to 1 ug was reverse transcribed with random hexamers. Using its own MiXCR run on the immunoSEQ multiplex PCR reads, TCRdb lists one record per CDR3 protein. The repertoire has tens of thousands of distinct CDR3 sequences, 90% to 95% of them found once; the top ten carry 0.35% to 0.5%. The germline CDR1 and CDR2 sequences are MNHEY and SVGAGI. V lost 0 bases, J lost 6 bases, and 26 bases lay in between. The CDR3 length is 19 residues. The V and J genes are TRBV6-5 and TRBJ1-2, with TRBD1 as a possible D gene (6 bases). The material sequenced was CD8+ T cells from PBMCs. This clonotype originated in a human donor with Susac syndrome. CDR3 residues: CASSYSLGPRTGGGDGYTF. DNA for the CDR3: TGTGCCAGCAGTTACTCGTTGGGGCCCAGAACGGGGGGGGGCGATGGCTACACCTTC.